A selection of T cell receptor beta chains follows, all from one sample in a study of T cell responses to AZD1222 COVID-19 vaccine. Measured with immunoSEQ multiplex PCR; TCRdb has only the in-frame clones, and not every one. This sample has some 150,000 clones, with 85% to 95% found just once. Sequences were derived from peripheral blood, sampled 28 days after the second AZD1222 dose. These receptors originate from an adult who received the AZD1222 COVID-19 vaccine. Each CDR3 is given with its conserved first and last residue. Each record gives: J gene, V gene, D gene, CDR3 length, CDR3 protein. The D gene is left open where the match is weak.

j_call: TRBJ1-1; v_call: TRBV2; d_call: -; cdr3_length: 13; cdr3_aa: CASSVDINTEAFF
j_call: TRBJ1-5; v_call: TRBV19; d_call: -; cdr3_length: 15; cdr3_aa: CASSIGPGGNQPQHF
j_call: TRBJ2-1; v_call: TRBV3-1/TRBV3-2; d_call: -; cdr3_length: 15; cdr3_aa: CASSQGIGTGNEQFF
j_call: TRBJ2-7; v_call: TRBV23-1; d_call: -; cdr3_length: 15; cdr3_aa: CASSQLALFSYEQYF
j_call: TRBJ1-5; v_call: TRBV19; d_call: TRBD1; cdr3_length: 13; cdr3_aa: CASRRQGDQPQHF
j_call: TRBJ2-7; v_call: TRBV6-5; d_call: -; cdr3_length: 12; cdr3_aa: CASSYSPYEQYF
j_call: TRBJ1-1; v_call: TRBV28; d_call: -; cdr3_length: 15; cdr3_aa: CASSLRQAMNTEAFF
j_call: TRBJ1-1; v_call: TRBV12-3/TRBV12-4; d_call: -; cdr3_length: 13; cdr3_aa: CASSFGGNTEAFF
j_call: TRBJ2-7; v_call: TRBV25-1; d_call: -; cdr3_length: 15; cdr3_aa: CASSGDGARSYEQYF
j_call: TRBJ1-1; v_call: TRBV5-6; d_call: -; cdr3_length: 15; cdr3_aa: CASTPRRTLNTEAFF
j_call: TRBJ1-3; v_call: TRBV19; d_call: -; cdr3_length: 14; cdr3_aa: CASGRESSGNTIYF
j_call: TRBJ2-7; v_call: TRBV6-9; d_call: -; cdr3_length: 14; cdr3_aa: CASSLGLDGDEQYF
j_call: TRBJ2-5; v_call: TRBV7-2; d_call: -; cdr3_length: 13; cdr3_aa: CASSLVSQETQYF
j_call: TRBJ2-7; v_call: TRBV5-1; d_call: TRBD1; cdr3_length: 17; cdr3_aa: CASTFPGQGDFPYEQYF
j_call: TRBJ2-2; v_call: TRBV10-3; d_call: -; cdr3_length: 15; cdr3_aa: CAISESKPNTGELFF
j_call: TRBJ2-3; v_call: TRBV4-1; d_call: TRBD2; cdr3_length: 17; cdr3_aa: CASSQDPPGGPTDTQYF
j_call: TRBJ2-7; v_call: TRBV11-3; d_call: -; cdr3_length: 14; cdr3_aa: CASSPGAGSYEQYF
j_call: TRBJ2-2; v_call: TRBV5-1; d_call: -; cdr3_length: 17; cdr3_aa: CASSLVPQPSSTGELFF
j_call: TRBJ2-2; v_call: TRBV10-2; d_call: -; cdr3_length: 13; cdr3_aa: CASRDSQILELFF
j_call: TRBJ2-5; v_call: TRBV19; d_call: -; cdr3_length: 13; cdr3_aa: CASSAIHGKTQYF
j_call: TRBJ1-3; v_call: TRBV29-1; d_call: -; cdr3_length: 12; cdr3_aa: CSVDLGGNTIYF
j_call: TRBJ2-7; v_call: TRBV2; d_call: -; cdr3_length: 12; cdr3_aa: CASGGTHREQYF
j_call: TRBJ2-1; v_call: TRBV30; d_call: -; cdr3_length: 13; cdr3_aa: CAWTPRASNEQFF
j_call: TRBJ2-7; v_call: TRBV19; d_call: TRBD1; cdr3_length: 13; cdr3_aa: CASSRGQGYEQYF
j_call: TRBJ1-3; v_call: TRBV28; d_call: TRBD1; cdr3_length: 14; cdr3_aa: CASMSGQPGNTIYF
j_call: TRBJ1-1; v_call: TRBV29-1; d_call: TRBD1; cdr3_length: 14; cdr3_aa: CSARDRGRHTEAFF